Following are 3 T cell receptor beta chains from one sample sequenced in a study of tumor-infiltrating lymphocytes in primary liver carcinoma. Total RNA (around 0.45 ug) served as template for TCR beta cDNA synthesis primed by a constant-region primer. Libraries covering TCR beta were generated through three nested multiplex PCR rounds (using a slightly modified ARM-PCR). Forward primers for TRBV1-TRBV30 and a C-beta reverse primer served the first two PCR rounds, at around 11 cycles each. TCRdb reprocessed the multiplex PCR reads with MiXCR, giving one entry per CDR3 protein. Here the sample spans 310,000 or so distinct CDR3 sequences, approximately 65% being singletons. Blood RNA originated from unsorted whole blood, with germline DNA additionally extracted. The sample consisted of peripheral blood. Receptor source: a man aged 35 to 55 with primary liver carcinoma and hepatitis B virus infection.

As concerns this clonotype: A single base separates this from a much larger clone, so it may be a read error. The CDR3 loop is CSVLVETQYF. DNA for the CDR3: TGCAGCGTTCTTGTAGAGACCCAGTACTTC. The V and J genes are TRBV29-1 and TRBJ2-5; no reliable D call. Trimming cost V 5 bases and J 4 bases, with 5 bases left between them. Germline V lookup: CDR1 SQVTM, CDR2 ANQGSEA. The CDR3 is made up of 10 amino acids.

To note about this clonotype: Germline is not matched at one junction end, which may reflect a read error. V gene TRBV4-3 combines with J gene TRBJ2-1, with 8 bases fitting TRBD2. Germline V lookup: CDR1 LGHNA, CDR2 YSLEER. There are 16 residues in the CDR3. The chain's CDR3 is CASRQAGVGGGDEQFF. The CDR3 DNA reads TGCGCCAGCAGGCAAGCCGGGGTCGGGGGGGGCGATGAGCAGTTCTTC.

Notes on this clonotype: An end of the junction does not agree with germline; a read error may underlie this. The CDR3 protein is CATPSPSTDTQYF. CDR3 in DNA: TGTGCCACCCCGTCGCCTAGCACGGATACACAGTATTTT. The J gene is TRBJ2-3, the V gene TRBV11-2; perhaps TRBD2 as D (5 bases). Germline loops: CDR1 SGHAT, CDR2 FQNNGV. This CDR3 has 13 residues.